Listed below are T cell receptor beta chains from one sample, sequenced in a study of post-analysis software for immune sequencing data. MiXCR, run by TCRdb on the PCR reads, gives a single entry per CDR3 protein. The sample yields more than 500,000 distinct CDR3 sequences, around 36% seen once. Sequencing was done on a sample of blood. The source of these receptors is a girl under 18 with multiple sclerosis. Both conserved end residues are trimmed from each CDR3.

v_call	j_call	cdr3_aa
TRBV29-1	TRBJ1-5	SVGDSNQPQH
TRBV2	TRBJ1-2	ASSEWAGGDYGYT
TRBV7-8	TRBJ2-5	ASSLVHGKETQY
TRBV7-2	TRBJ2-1	ASSLGTEQF
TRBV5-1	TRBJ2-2	ASSLQVAGELF
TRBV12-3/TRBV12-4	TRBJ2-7	ASSLTTPGLAGDHYEQY
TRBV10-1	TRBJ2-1	ASSESGAREQF
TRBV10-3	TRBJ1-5	AISESPFNQPQH
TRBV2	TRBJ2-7	ASSPGLPLSYEQY
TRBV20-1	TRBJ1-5	SATRDRGFVGNQPQH
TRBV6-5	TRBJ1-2	ASITSPQLRIVGYT
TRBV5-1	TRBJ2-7	ASSLNTVPSSYEQY
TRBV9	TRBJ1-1	ASNVGTAHPNTEAF
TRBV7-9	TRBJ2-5	ASSLVAGGQETQY
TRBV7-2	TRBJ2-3	ASSFGTAYTQY
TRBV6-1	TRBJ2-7	ASSDPDSYEQY
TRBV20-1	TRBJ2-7	SARDRQGSPYEQY
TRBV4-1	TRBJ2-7	ASSQDSTGGFYEQY
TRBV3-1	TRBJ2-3	ASSQVSGVTDTQY
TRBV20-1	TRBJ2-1	SARAQRGPNNEQF
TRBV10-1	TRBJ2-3	ASSEILRLRSTDTQY
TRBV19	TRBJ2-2	ASRRGHANTGELF
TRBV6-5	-	AGSYILAQIPETQY
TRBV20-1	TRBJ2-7	SARDRNSYEQY
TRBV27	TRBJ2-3	ASSLWGAGDTQY
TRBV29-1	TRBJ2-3	SVVSGNYTDTQY
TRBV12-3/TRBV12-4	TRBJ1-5	ASSLFRGSSNQPQH